One and the same sample provided the 12 T cell receptor delta chains below, sequenced in a study of gamma-delta T cells after stem cell transplantation. TCRdb re-processed the RT-PCR reads using CATT. The sample includes about 14,000 delta-chain clones, roughly 9.1% seen only once; the top ten take roughly 60%. Sequencing used gamma-delta T cells. The receptors shown here come from a human donor. It is not recorded whose cells these are; they may come from a transplant donor.

In the case of this clone: TCRdb's listed protein matches a much larger clone and diverges from this DNA's translation at residue 6, likely through a read error; the protein shown comes from the DNA. The rearrangement uses TRDV2 and TRDJ1; 10 nucleotides line up with TRDD3. V was clipped by 4 bases and J by 0 bases; unmatched bases: 10. Germline V gene lookup returns CDR1 GEAIGNYY and CDR2 EKD. This CDR3 has 17 amino acids. CDR3 sequence reads: CACDAGLGDADTDKLIF. The CDR3 bases are TGTGCCTGTGATGCCGGACTGGGGGATGCGGACACCGATAAACTCATCTTT.

This clone showed up many times. The sample holds other DNA sequences that translate to the same CDR3. The rearrangement uses TRDV2 and TRDJ1; 11 nucleotides align to TRDD3. This CDR3 is built from 19 residues. Per germline, CDR1 GEAIGNYY and CDR2 EKD. V trimming: 3 bases; J trimming: 5 bases; junction bases outside the gene matches: 19. This CDR3 reads CACDPLKVGDTTLPDKLIF. CDR3 coding DNA: TGTGCCTGTGACCCCCTAAAGGTGGGGGATACGACACTACCAGATAAACTCATCTTT.

This clone turned up a few times. This likely stems from a read error, as it lies one base from a far larger clone. Other DNA sequences in the same sample also yield this CDR3. The chain joins TRDV2 to TRDJ3, with D possibly TRDD3 on 6 matching bases. CDR3 length equals 17 residues. CDR1 GEAIGNYY and CDR2 EKD come from the germline V gene. The CDR3 is CACDTTGISWDTRQMFF. DNA for the CDR3: TGTGCCTGTGACACTACTGGGATTTCCTGGGATACCCGACAGATGTTTTTC.

As concerns this clone: For this DNA, TCRdb reports the protein of a much larger clone, which diverges at residues 5 and 8, most likely from a read error; the protein presented here is translated directly from the DNA. The rearrangement uses TRDV2 and TRDJ1; 7 bases align to TRDD3. Germline V gene lookup returns CDR1 GEAIGNYY and CDR2 EKD. The CDR3 extends over 17 amino acids. With 3 bases clipped from V and 0 bases from J, the junction kept 12 bases outside the gene matches. CDR3 coding DNA: TGTGCCTGTGACCCCCTTACAGCGGGATACCACACCGATAAACTCATCTTT. It translates to CACDPLTAGYHTDKLIF.

Only a few counts were recorded for this clone. A far larger clone is one base from this, pointing to a likely read error. The same CDR3 arises from other DNA sequences in this sample as well. The gene calls are TRDV2 and TRDJ1, with 9 bases that match TRDD3. From germline, CDR1 is GEAIGNYY and CDR2 EKD. The CDR3 extends over 21 amino acids. The CDR3 protein is CACDTMVLGWGILLYTDKLIF. The CDR3 DNA reads TGCGCCTGTGACACTATGGTTCTGGGCTGGGGGATTTTGCTGTACACCGATAAACTCATCTTT.

Only a few counts were recorded for this clone. A single base is all that separates this from a far larger clone, so a read error is likely. The same CDR3 also results from other DNA sequences found in this sample. The chain recombines TRDV2 with TRDJ3, with 7 bases that match TRDD3. This CDR3 contains 20 residues. V was pared by 1 base and J by 0 bases, with 11 bases of the junction left unmatched. Germline V gene sequence: CDR1 GEAIGNYY, CDR2 EKD. CDR3 residues: CACDTPDGGSSSWDTRQMFF. The CDR3 DNA follows: TGTGCCTGTGACACTCCCGACGGGGGATCCTCCTCCTGGGACACCCGACAGATGTTTTTC.

This clone was detected only a few times. The TCRdb record carries a much larger clone's protein, which differs from this DNA's translation at residue 4; a read error is the likely cause, and the protein listed here is the DNA translation. The rearrangement links TRDV2 to TRDJ1; D is unclear. CDR1 is GEAIGNYY, CDR2 EKD, per germline. This CDR3 has 15 amino acids. Trimming pared 4 bases from V and 0 bases from J, leaving 14 bases between. The CDR3 is CACETVGLYTDKLIF. The DNA for the CDR3 is TGTGCCTGTGAGACCGTGGGCCTCTACACCGATAAACTCATCTTT.

This clone showed up just a few times. The DNA is left out, because the CDR3 cannot be placed on it with certainty; the CDR3 is given as TCRdb lists it. V is TRDV2 and J is TRDJ3; the table gives TRDD3 as D, unverified against the DNA. The CDR3 length equals 25 residues, ends included. Germline loops: CDR1 GEAIGNYY, CDR2 EKD. The CDR3 sequence: CACDTVGSVRLGDTLGSWDTRQMFF.

This clone has only a few counts. The amino acid sequence in TCRdb belongs to a much larger clone and departs from this DNA's translation at residue 3, likely a sequencing read error; the sequence shown is translated from the DNA. V gene TRDV2 combines with J gene TRDJ1; 10 positions match TRDD3. The germline CDR1 and CDR2 sequences are GEAIGNYY and EKD. The CDR3 runs to 19 residues. Here the CDR3 reads CAYDTVPTTGGLYTDKLIF. The CDR3 DNA reads TGTGCCTATGACACCGTTCCTACTACTGGGGGATTGTACACCGATAAACTCATCTTT.

Regarding this clone: The protein TCRdb gives is from a much larger clone and does not agree with this DNA's translation at residue 6, likely a read error; the protein shown here comes from the DNA. The chain employs TRAV29/DV5 and TRDJ1, with TRDD3 matching over 10 bases. This CDR3 is 19 amino acids long. V shed 1 base and J 0 bases; nucleotides not matched to a gene: 15. Germline CDR1 NSMFDY, CDR2 ISSIKDK. This CDR3 reads CAASPVVLGDGRYTDKLIF. CDR3 coding DNA: TGTGCAGCAAGCCCGGTCGTACTGGGGGATGGGAGGTACACCGATAAACTCATCTTT.

Notes on this clone: The TCRdb record carries a much larger clone's protein, which differs from this DNA's translation at residue 12; a read error is the likely cause, and the protein listed here is the DNA translation. J is TRDJ1 and V is TRDV2; TRDD3 aligns across 7 bases. The germline V gene has CDR1 GEAIGNYY and CDR2 EKD. Unmatched junction bases numbered 15, after V lost 0 bases and J lost 0 bases. The CDR3 spans 19 residues. As DNA, the CDR3 is TGTGCCTGTGACACCGCGGCGAACTGGGGACACATGTACACCGATAAACTCATCTTT. Protein: CACDTAANWGHMYTDKLIF.

This clone was seen a few times. The J gene is TRDJ1, the V gene TRDV2; D not certain. The CDR3 runs 18 residues. The V gene lost 5 bases and the J gene lost 0 bases, with 24 bases spanning the gap. Looked up from germline, CDR1 is GEAIGNYY and CDR2 is EKD. The CDR3 DNA is TGTGCCTGTGGCACTAGACGGGAGGAGAAGGAGGACACCGATAAACTCATCTTT. This sequence encodes CACGTRREEKEDTDKLIF.